The clone carrying this T cell receptor beta chain occurred many times. First-strand cDNA used TRAV- and TRBV-specific primers, covering alpha and beta chains. Amplification, which lasted approximately 20 PCR cycles, used a constant-region primer and V-primer adapter to amplify TCRs. TCRdb re-analysed the reads in MiXCR, keeping a single row per CDR3 protein. The sample has 40,000 or so distinct CDR3 sequences, around 25% seen once; the top ten hold over 9.5%. These data belong to a study of low-dose radiotherapy and immunotherapy resistance in tumors. Study-level information: Aspirin 300 mg was given orally each day for four cycles from cycle 1 day 1.

The CDR3 extends over 15 amino acids. V lost 5 bases to trimming and J lost 4 bases; unmatched junction nucleotides: 7. CDR1 and CDR2 (germline): DFQATT, SNEGSKA (reference sequence). Stated time point: after trial treatment. The sample's treatment: LDRT plus nivolumab, ipilimumab, low-dose cyclophosphamide and aspirin (RACIN trial). Eligibility required advanced solid tumors lacking tumor-infiltrating lymphocytes. The rearrangement uses TRBV20-1 and TRBJ2-1, with 11 bases lining up with TRBD2. The sequencing here drew on PBMCs, taken after low-dose radiotherapy plus immunotherapy. This TCR was sampled from a male donor with prostate cancer. The CDR3 region is CSAPQTSGIYNEQFF. The DNA for the CDR3 is TGCAGTGCTCCTCAGACTAGCGGGATATACAATGAGCAGTTCTTC.